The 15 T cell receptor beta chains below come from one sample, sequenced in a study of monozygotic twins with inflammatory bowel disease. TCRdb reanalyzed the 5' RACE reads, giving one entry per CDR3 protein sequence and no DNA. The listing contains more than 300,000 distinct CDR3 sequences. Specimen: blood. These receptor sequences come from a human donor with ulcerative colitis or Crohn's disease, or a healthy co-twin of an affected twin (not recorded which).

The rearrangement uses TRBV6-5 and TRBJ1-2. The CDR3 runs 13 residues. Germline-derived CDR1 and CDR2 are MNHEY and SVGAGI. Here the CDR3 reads CASSYSGHYGYTF.

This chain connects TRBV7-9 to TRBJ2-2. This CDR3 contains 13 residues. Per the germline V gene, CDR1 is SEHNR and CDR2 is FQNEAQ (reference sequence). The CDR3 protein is CASSRGSSGELFF.

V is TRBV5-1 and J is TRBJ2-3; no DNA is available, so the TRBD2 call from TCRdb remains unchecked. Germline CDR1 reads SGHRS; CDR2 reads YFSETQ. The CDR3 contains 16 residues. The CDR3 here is CASSAGLAGVTDTQYF.

The CDR3: CSAGLGQGYEQYF. The chain uses TRBV20-1 and TRBJ2-7; the TCRdb call, TRBD1, lacks DNA for checking. In germline, CDR1 is DFQATT, CDR2 SNEGSKA (reference sequence). This CDR3 spans 13 amino acids.

CDR3 amino acids: CSARWKIQETQYF. V usage is TRBV29-1 and J usage is TRBJ2-5. The CDR3 spans 13 residues. CDR1 and CDR2 from the germline V gene are SQVTM and ANQGSEA. The full variable domain, completed using reference TRBV29-1 and TRBJ2-5, is SAVISQKPSRDICQRGTSLTIQCQVDSQVTMMFWYRQQPGQSLTLIATANQGSEATYESGFVIDKFPISRPNLTFSTLTVSNMSPEDSSIYLCSARWKIQETQYFGPGTRLLVL.

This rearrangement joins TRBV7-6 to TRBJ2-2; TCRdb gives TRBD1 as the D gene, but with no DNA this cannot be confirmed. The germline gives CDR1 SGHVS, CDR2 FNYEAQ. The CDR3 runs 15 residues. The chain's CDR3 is CASSLVQGAFGELFF. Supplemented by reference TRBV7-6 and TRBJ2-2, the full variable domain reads GAGVSQSPRYKVTKRGQDVALRCDPISGHVSLYWYRQALGQGPEFLTYFNYEAQQDKSGLPNDRFSAERPEGSISTLTIQRTEQRDSAMYRCASSLVQGAFGELFFGEGSRLTVL.

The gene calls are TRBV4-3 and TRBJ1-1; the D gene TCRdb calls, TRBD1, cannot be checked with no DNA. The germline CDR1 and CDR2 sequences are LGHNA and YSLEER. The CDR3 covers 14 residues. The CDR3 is CASSQGDRGRVAFF.

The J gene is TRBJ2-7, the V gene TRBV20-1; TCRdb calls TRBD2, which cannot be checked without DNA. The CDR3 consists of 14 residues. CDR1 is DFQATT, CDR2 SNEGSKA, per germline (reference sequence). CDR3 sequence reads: CSADSGIVYHEQYF.

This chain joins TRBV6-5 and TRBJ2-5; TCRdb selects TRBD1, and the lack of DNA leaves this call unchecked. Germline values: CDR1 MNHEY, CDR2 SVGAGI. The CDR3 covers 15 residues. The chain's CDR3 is CASSYGTATQETQYF.

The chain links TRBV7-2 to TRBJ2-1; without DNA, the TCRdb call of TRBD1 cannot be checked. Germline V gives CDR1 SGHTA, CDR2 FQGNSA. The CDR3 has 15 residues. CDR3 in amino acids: CASSSGTATYNEQFF. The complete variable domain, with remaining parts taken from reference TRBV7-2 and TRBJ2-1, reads GAGVSQSPSNKVTEKGKDVELRCDPISGHTALYWYRQSLGQGLEFLIYFQGNSAPDKSGLPSDRFSAERTGGSVSTLTIQRTQQEDSAVYLCASSSGTATYNEQFFGPGTRLTVL.

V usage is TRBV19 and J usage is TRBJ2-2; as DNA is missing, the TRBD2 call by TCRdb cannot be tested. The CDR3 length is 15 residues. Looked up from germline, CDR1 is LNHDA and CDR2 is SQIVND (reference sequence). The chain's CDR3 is CASSRLAKYTGELFF.

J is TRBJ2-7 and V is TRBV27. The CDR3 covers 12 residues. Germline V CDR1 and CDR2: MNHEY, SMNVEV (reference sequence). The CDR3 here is CASSWPTGEQYF.

The chain's CDR3 is CASSSAEELGQPQHF. This sequence joins TRBV7-8 and TRBJ1-5. This CDR3 has 15 residues. The germline CDR1 and CDR2 sequences are SGHVS and FQNEAQ.

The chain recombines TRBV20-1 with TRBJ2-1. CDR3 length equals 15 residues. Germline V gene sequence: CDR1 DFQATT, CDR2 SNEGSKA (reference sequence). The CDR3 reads CSARNRPFSYNEQFF.

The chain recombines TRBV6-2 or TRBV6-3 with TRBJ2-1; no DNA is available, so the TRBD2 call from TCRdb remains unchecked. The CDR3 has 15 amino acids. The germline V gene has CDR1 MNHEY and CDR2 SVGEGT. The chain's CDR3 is CASNRAGGSYNEQFF.